This entry is about one TCR beta chain. Its matching antigen is unknown. Sequence at one end of the junction differs from germline and may be a read error. These data are taken from a study of tumor-infiltrating lymphocytes in primary liver carcinoma. Notes on the study in general: The 250 largest clones made up significantly more of tumor than blood repertoires (p = 0.039).

Germline values: CDR1 SQVTM, CDR2 ANQGSEA. CDR3 length equals 16 residues. Co-extraction of RNA and DNA was performed on about 19-30 mg of unsorted bulk tissue. TCR beta cDNA was reverse-transcribed from about 0.45 ug of total RNA. The reaction used a constant-region primer and ProtoScript II reverse transcriptase. Three-round nested multiplex PCR performed with slightly modified ARM-PCR produced the TCR beta libraries. A C-beta reverse primer was combined with TRBV1-TRBV30 forward primers in the first two PCR rounds, and each round had 10 cycles. MiXCR, run by TCRdb on the multiplex PCR reads, gives a single entry per CDR3 protein. The sample contains around 190,000 distinct CDR3 sequences, about 82% of which appear only once.

The receptor was isolated from a middle-aged man with primary liver carcinoma and hepatitis B virus infection. The chain carries TRBV29-1 and TRBJ2-7; D is possibly TRBD1 or TRBD2 (5 bases each). Sequencing input: tumor tissue from primary liver carcinoma. The CDR3 loop is CSVMTSGTGTPYKQYF. The CDR3, as DNA: TGCAGCGTCATGACATCTGGGACCGGCACTCCCTATAAGCAGTATTTC.